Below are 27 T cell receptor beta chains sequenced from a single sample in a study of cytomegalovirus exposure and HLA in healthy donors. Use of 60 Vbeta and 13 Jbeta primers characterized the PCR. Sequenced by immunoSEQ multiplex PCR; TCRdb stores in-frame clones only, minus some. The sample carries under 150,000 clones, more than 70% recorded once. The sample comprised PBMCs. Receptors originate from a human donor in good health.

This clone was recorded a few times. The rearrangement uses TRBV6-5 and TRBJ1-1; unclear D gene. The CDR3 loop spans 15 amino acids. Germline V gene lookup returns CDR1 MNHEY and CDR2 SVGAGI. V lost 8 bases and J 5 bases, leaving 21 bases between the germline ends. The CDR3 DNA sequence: TGTGCCAGCGGTCGAAGCTCCGGTATCTCGACTGAAGCTTTCTTT. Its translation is CASGRSSGISTEAFF.

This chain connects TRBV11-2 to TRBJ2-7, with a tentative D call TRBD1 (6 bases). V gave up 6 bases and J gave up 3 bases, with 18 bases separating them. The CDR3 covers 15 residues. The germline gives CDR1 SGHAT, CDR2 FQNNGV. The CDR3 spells CASSLNFKGDYEQYF. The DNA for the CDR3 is TGTGCCAGCAGTCTCAACTTTAAGGGGGACTACGAGCAGTACTTC.

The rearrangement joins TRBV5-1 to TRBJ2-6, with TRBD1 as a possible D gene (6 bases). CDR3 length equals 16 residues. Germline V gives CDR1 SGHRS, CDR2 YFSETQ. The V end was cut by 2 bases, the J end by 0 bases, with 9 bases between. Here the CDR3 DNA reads TGCGCCAGCAGCTTCGGACAGACCTCTGGGGCCAACGTCCTGACTTTC. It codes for CASSFGQTSGANVLTF.

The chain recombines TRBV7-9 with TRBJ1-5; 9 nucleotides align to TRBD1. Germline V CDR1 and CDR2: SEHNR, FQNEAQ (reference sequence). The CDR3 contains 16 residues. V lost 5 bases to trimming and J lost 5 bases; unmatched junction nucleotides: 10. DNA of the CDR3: TGTGCCAGCAGCAGTACAGGGGGCCTAGATGATCAGCCCCAGCATTTT. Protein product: CASSSTGGLDDQPQHF.

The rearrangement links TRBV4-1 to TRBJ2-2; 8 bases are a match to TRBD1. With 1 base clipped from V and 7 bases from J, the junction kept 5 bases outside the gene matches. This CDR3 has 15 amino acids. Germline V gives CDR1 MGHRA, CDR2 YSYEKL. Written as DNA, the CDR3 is TGCGCCAGCAGCCAAGGGGAAGACAGGGGCGGGGAGCTGTTTTTT. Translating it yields CASSQGEDRGGELFF.

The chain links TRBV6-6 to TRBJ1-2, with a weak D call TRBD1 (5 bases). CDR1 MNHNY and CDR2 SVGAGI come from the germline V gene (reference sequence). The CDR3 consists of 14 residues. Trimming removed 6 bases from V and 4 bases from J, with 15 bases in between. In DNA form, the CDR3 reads TGTGCCAGCAGCCCCCTAAACAGGACCTATGGCTACACCTTC. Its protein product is CASSPLNRTYGYTF.

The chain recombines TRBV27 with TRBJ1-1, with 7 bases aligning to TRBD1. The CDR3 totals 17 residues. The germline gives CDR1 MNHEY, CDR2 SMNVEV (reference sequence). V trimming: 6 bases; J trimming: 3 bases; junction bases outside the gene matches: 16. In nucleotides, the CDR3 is TGTGCCAGCAGCCATTATAGGGGGCTCCAAGGGGACACTGAAGCTTTCTTT. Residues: CASSHYRGLQGDTEAFF.

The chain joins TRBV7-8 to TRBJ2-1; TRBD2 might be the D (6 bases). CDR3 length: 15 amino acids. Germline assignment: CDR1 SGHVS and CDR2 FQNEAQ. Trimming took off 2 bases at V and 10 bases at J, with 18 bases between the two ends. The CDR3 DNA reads TGTGCCAGCAGCTTAAGTGTTGGGGTCGGGGGAGAGCAGTTCTTC. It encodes CASSLSVGVGGEQFF. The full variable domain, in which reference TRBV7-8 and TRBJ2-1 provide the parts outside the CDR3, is GAGVSQSPRYKVAKRGQDVALRCDPISGHVSLFWYQQALGQGPEFLTYFQNEAQLDKSGLPSDRFFAERPEGSVSTLKIQRTQQEDSAVYLCASSLSVGVGGEQFFGPGTRLTVL.

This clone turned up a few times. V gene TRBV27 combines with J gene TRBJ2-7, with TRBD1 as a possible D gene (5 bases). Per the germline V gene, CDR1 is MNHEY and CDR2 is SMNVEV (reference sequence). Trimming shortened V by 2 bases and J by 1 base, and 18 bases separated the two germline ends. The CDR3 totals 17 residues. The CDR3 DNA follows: TGTGCCAGCAGTTTAAATTCCGGGCAGGGCCTTTCCTACGAGCAGTACTTC. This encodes CASSLNSGQGLSYEQYF.

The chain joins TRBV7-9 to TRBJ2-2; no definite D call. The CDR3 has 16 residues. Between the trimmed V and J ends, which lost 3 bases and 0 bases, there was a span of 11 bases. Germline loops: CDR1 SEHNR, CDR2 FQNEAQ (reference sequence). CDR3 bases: TGTGCCAGCAGCTTGATTCCTGCTACGAACACCGGGGAGCTGTTTTTT. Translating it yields CASSLIPATNTGELFF.

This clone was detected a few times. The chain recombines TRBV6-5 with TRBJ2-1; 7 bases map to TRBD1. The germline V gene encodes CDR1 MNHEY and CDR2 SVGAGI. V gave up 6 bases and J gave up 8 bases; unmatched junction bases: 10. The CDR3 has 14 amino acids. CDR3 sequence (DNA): TGTGCCAGCAGCGGGACAGAGGGTATGGATGAGCAGTTCTTC. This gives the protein CASSGTEGMDEQFF.

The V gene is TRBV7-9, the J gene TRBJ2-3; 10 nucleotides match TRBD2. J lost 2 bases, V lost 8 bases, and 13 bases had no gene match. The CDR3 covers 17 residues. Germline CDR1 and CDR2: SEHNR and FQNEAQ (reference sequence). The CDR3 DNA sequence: TGTGCCAGCGGAAGACCGGGACTAGCGACGAACACAGATACGCAGTATTTT. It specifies CASGRPGLATNTDTQYF.

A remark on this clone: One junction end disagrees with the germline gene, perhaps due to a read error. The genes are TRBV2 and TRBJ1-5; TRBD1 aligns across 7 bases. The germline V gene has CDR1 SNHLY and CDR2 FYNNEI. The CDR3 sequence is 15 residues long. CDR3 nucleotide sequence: TGTGCCAACAGTGAAATGCACTCAGGGGGTCAGCCCCAGCATTTT. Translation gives CANSEMHSGGQPQHF.

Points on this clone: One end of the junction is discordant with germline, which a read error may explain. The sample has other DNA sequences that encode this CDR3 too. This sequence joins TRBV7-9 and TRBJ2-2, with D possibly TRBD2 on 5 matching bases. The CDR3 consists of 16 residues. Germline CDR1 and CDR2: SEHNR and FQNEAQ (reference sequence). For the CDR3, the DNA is TGTGCCAGCAGCTTAGTCATGGTGGTTAAGCCTGGGGAGCTATTTTTT. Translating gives CASSLVMVVKPGELFF.

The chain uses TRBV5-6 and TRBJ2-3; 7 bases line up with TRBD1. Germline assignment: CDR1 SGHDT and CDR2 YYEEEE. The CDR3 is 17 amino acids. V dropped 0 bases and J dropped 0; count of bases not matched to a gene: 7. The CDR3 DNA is TGTGCCAGCAGCTTGGTTAGGACAGGAACTAGCACAGATACGCAGTATTTT. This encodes CASSLVRTGTSTDTQYF.

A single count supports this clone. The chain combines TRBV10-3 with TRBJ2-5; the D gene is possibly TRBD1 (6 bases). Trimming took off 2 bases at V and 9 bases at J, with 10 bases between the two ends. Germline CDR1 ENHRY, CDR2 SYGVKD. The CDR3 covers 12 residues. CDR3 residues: CAISEPGESQYF. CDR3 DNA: TGTGCCATCAGTGAGCCAGGGGAATCCCAGTACTTC.

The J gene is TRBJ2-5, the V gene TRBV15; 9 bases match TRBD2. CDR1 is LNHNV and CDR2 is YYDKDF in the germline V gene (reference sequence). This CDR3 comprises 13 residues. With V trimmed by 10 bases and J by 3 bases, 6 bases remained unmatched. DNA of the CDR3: TGTGCCAGTCGACGACTAGCGGAAGAGACCCAGTACTTC. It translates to CASRRLAEETQYF.

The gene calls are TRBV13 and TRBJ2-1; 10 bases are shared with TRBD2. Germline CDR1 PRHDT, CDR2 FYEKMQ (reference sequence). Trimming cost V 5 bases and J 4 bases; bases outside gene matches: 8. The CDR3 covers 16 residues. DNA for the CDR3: TGTGCCAGCAGCATTAGAGCGGGGGGGCCTTACAATGAGCAGTTCTTC. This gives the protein CASSIRAGGPYNEQFF.

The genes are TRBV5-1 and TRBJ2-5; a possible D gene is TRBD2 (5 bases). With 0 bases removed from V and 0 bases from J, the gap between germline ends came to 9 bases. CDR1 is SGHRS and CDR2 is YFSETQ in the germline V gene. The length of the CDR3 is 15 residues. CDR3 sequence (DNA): TGCGCCAGCAGCTTGGTGCCGGGGTACCAAGAGACCCAGTACTTC. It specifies CASSLVPGYQETQYF.

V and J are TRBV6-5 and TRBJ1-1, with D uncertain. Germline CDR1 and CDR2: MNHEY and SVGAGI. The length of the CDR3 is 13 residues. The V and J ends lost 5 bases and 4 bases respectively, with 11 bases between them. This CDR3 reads CASSEVIATEAFF. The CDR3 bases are TGTGCCAGCAGTGAGGTTATAGCCACTGAAGCTTTCTTT.

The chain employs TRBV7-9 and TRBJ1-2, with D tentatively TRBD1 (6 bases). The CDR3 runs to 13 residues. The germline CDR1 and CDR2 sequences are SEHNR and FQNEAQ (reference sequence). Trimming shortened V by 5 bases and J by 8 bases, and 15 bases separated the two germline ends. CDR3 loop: CASSPQGRGGYTF. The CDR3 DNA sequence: TGTGCCAGCAGCCCACAGGGACGAGGCGGCTACACCTTC.

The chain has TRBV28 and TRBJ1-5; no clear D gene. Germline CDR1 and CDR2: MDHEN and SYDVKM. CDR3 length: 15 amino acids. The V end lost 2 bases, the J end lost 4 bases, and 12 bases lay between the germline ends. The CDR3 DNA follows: TGTGCCAGCAGTTTAGGGTTGAGGGATAATCAGCCCCAGCATTTT. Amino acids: CASSLGLRDNQPQHF.

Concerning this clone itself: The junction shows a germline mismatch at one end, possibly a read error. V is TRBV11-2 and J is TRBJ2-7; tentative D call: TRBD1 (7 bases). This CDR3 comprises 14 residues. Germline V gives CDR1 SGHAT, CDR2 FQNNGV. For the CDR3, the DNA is TGTGCCAGCAGCGTAGACCTACAGGGGAGGGAGCAGTACTTC. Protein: CASSVDLQGREQYF.

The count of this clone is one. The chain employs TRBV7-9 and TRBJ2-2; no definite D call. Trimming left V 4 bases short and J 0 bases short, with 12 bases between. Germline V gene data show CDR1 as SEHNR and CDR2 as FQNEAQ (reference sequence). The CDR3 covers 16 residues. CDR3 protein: CASSYGFVPNTGELFF. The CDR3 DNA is TGTGCCAGCAGCTACGGGTTTGTGCCGAACACCGGGGAGCTGTTTTTT.

The CDR3 DNA reads TGTGCCAGCAGCGTAGGGGTGGGCCCGAACACTGAAGCTTTCTTT. Protein: CASSVGVGPNTEAFF. The chain combines TRBV9 with TRBJ1-1; D call uncertain. From germline, CDR1 is SGDLS and CDR2 YYNGEE. V lost 0 bases to trimming and J lost 1 base, with 10 bases between them. The CDR3 runs to 15 residues.

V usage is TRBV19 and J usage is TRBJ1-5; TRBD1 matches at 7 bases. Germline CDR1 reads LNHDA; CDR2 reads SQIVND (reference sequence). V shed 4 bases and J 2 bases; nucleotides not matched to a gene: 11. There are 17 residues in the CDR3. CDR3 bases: TGTGCCAGTAGTACGGGTTGGAGGGGGCTTGGCAATCAGCCCCAGCATTTT. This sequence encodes CASSTGWRGLGNQPQHF.

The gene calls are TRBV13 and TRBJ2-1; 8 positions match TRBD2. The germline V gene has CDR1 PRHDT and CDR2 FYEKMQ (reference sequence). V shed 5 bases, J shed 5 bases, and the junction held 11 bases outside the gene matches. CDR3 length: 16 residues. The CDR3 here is CASSPRAGGSHNEQFF. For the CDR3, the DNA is TGTGCCAGCAGCCCCCGGGCGGGGGGTAGCCACAATGAGCAGTTCTTC.